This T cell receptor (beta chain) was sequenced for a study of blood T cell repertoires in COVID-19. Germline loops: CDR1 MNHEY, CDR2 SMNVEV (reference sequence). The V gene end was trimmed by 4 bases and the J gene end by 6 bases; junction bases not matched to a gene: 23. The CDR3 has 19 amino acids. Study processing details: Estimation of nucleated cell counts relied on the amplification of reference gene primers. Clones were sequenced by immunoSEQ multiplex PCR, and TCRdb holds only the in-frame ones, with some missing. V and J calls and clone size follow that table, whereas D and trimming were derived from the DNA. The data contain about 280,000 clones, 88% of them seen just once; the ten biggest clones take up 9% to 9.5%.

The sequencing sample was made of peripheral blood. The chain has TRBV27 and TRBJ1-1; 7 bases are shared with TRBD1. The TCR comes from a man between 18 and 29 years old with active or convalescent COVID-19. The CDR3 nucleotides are TGTGCCAGCAGTTCCAGACAGGGTAACATTGTTGGTCCCCTCCCTGAAGCTTTCTTT. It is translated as CASSSRQGNIVGPLPEAFF.